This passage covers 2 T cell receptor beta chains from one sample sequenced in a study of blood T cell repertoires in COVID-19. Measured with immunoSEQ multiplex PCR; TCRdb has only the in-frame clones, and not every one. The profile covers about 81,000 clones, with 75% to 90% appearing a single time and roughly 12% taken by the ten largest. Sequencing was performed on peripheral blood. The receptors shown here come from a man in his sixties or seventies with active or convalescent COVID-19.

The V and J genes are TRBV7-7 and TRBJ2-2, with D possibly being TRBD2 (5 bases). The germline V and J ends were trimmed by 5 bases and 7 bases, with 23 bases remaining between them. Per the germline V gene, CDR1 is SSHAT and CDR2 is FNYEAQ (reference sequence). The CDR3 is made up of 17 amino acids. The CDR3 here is CASSDTSTGLGIGELFF. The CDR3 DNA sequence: TGTGCCAGCAGCGACACCTCGACGGGGTTAGGAATCGGGGAGCTGTTTTTT. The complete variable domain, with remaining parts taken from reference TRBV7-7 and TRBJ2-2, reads GAGVSQSPRYKVTKRGQDVTLRCDPISSHATLYWYQQALGQGPEFLTYFNYEAQPDKSGLPSDRFSAERPEGSISTLTIQRTEQRDSAMYRCASSDTSTGLGIGELFFGEGSRLTVL.

CDR3 DNA sequence: TGTGCCAGCAGCTTAGTCGGGACAACTGGAAACACCATATATTTT. This sequence encodes CASSLVGTTGNTIYF. The rearrangement uses TRBV7-6 and TRBJ1-3, with TRBD1 as a possible D gene (6 bases). CDR3 size: 15 residues. Trimming removed 1 base from V and 2 bases from J, with 9 bases in between. Germline CDR1 and CDR2: SGHVS and FNYEAQ.